The 23 T cell receptor beta chains presented below share a single source sample, sequenced in a study of OX40 agonist ivuxolimab in advanced cancers. Repertoires were generated with immunoSEQ multiplex PCR, while TCRdb's copy carries only in-frame clones and drops some. The sample lists roughly 50,000 clones; roughly 84% were seen once. This sample comprised CD4+ or CD8+ T cells sorted from blood, obtained in a trial of the OX40 agonist ivuxolimab. The receptors derive from an adult with an advanced solid tumor such as melanoma, head and neck, liver or kidney cancer.

J is TRBJ2-3 and V is TRBV6-1; D gene ambiguous. Germline CDR1 is MNHNS and CDR2 is SASEGT. The CDR3 has 11 amino acids. Trimming cost V 7 bases and J 2 bases, with 4 bases left between them. The CDR3 DNA reads TGTGCCAGCACCTCCACAGATACGCAGTATTTT. Translated, it gives CASTSTDTQYF.

The rearrangement uses TRBV19 and TRBJ1-5; D is unresolved. This CDR3 spans 15 amino acids. Looked up from germline, CDR1 is LNHDA and CDR2 is SQIVND (reference sequence). V gave up 6 bases and J gave up 0 bases, with 12 bases separating them. CDR3: CASSPRFLSNQPQHF. The DNA of the CDR3 is TGTGCCAGTAGCCCTAGATTCCTTAGCAATCAGCCCCAGCATTTT. The complete variable domain, with remaining parts taken from reference TRBV19 and TRBJ1-5, reads DGGITQSPKYLFRKEGQNVTLSCEQNLNHDAMYWYRQDPGQGLRLIYYSQIVNDFQKGDIAEGYSVSREKKESFPLTVTSAQKNPTAFYLCASSPRFLSNQPQHFGDGTRLSIL.

The chain uses TRBV19 and TRBJ2-5, with D possibly TRBD2 on 5 matching bases. V was shortened by 6 bases and J by 0 bases, with 14 bases between the two germline ends. CDR1 LNHDA and CDR2 SQIVND come from the germline V gene (reference sequence). There are 15 residues in the CDR3. CDR3 sequence reads: CASRHNPGYQETQYF. CDR3 nucleotide sequence: TGTGCCAGTAGACACAACCCGGGGTACCAAGAGACCCAGTACTTC.

This clone was detected only once. The chain employs TRBV5-1 and TRBJ1-6; D is possibly TRBD1 (6 bases). The germline CDR1 and CDR2 sequences are SGHRS and YFSETQ. Trimming removed 4 bases from V and 13 bases from J, with 15 bases in between. This CDR3 spans 13 amino acids. CDR3 protein: CASSGVGGVPLHF. CDR3 nucleotides: TGCGCCAGCAGCGGGGTAGGGGGGGTCCCCCTCCACTTT.

The chain employs TRBV5-1 and TRBJ1-2; maybe TRBD1 (6 bases). This CDR3 comprises 16 residues. Trimming shortened V by 4 bases and J by 2 bases, and 18 bases separated the two germline ends. CDR1 is SGHRS, CDR2 YFSETQ, per germline. The CDR3 sequence is CASSDRDKGTNYGYTF. In nucleotides, the CDR3 is TGCGCCAGCAGCGACCGGGACAAGGGTACCAACTATGGCTACACCTTC. Together with reference TRBV5-1 and TRBJ1-2, the CDR3 gives the full variable domain: KAGVTQTPRYLIKTRGQQVTLSCSPISGHRSVSWYQQTPGQGLQFLFEYFSETQRNKGNFPGRFSGRQFSNSRSEMNVSTLELGDSALYLCASSDRDKGTNYGYTFGSGTRLTVV.

The DNA of the CDR3 is TGTGCCAGCAGCCCCGACATGGGCTATGGCTACACCTTC. Protein: CASSPDMGYGYTF. The gene calls are TRBV7-8 and TRBJ1-2; D uncertain. V was shortened by 5 bases and J by 4 bases, with 11 bases between the two germline ends. From germline, CDR1 is SGHVS and CDR2 FQNEAQ. This CDR3 comprises 13 residues. Combining the CDR3 with reference TRBV7-8 and TRBJ1-2 gives the whole variable domain GAGVSQSPRYKVAKRGQDVALRCDPISGHVSLFWYQQALGQGPEFLTYFQNEAQLDKSGLPSDRFFAERPEGSVSTLKIQRTQQEDSAVYLCASSPDMGYGYTFGSGTRLTVV.

The rearrangement links TRBV19 to TRBJ2-5; the match to TRBD2 covers 14 bases. The CDR3 runs 15 residues. The trim removed 6 bases at V and 5 bases at J, leaving 5 bases unmatched. Germline V gene lookup returns CDR1 LNHDA and CDR2 SQIVND (reference sequence). The CDR3 coding sequence is TGTGCCAGTAGAGGACTAGCGGGGGGCGGGGAGACCCAGTACTTC. It yields the protein CASRGLAGGGETQYF.

The chain is built from TRBV5-1 and TRBJ2-1; 8 bases align to TRBD2. Germline assignment: CDR1 SGHRS and CDR2 YFSETQ. J was trimmed by 7 bases and V by 0 bases; bases with no gene match: 6. This CDR3 spans 15 amino acids. The CDR3 region is CASSLVSGATNEQFF. The CDR3 coding sequence is TGCGCCAGCAGCTTGGTTAGCGGGGCGACGAATGAGCAGTTCTTC.

The table lists this clone with a count of one. The gene calls are TRBV19 and TRBJ2-3; the D gene could be TRBD1 or TRBD2 (6 bases each). V lost 3 bases, J lost 0 bases, and 13 bases lay in between. CDR3 size: 16 residues. The germline CDR1 and CDR2 sequences are LNHDA and SQIVND (reference sequence). DNA for the CDR3: TGTGCCAGTAGTATGGGCCGGGGGCCGAGCACAGATACGCAGTATTTT. Its translation: CASSMGRGPSTDTQYF.

This chain uses TRBV4-1 with TRBJ2-2; D unresolved. Germline CDR1 and CDR2: MGHRA and YSYEKL. The germline V and J ends were trimmed by 4 bases and 5 bases, with 14 bases remaining between them. The CDR3 sequence is 15 residues long. The CDR3 nucleotides are TGCGCCAGCAGCCCTCTTCCCAGTCTGACCGGGGAGCTGTTTTTT. As protein: CASSPLPSLTGELFF.

CDR3 DNA sequence: TGTGCCAGCAGTTACGGGACAGGTGGGATTGAGCAGTACTTC. This codes for CASSYGTGGIEQYF. The gene calls are TRBV2 and TRBJ2-7; 8 positions agree with TRBD1. This CDR3 is 14 amino acids long. With 5 bases clipped from V and 7 bases from J, the junction kept 10 bases outside the gene matches. Per germline, CDR1 SNHLY and CDR2 FYNNEI.

The gene calls are TRBV5-1 and TRBJ2-3; D might be TRBD1 or TRBD2, each matching 5 bases. The germline V gene encodes CDR1 SGHRS and CDR2 YFSETQ. Trimming pared 4 bases from V and 2 bases from J, leaving 11 bases between. CDR3 length equals 14 residues. CDR3 bases: TGCGCCAGCAGCGGCCGGGACCTCACAGATACGCAGTATTTT. This sequence encodes CASSGRDLTDTQYF.

This chain connects TRBV7-6 to TRBJ2-1; D is perhaps TRBD2 (6 bases). Trimming stripped 3 bases from V and 4 bases from J, with 10 bases between. Per germline, CDR1 SGHVS and CDR2 FNYEAQ. The CDR3 covers 14 residues. The CDR3: CASSLGLQYNEQFF. For the CDR3, the DNA is TGTGCCAGCAGCTTGGGACTCCAGTACAATGAGCAGTTCTTC.

CDR3 sequence (DNA): TGTGCCAGCAGCTTAGCGCCCAGGCGGAACACTGAAGCTTTCTTT. This sequence encodes CASSLAPRRNTEAFF. V gene TRBV7-2 combines with J gene TRBJ1-1; D call uncertain. The CDR3 sequence is 15 residues long. Germline assignment: CDR1 SGHTA and CDR2 FQGNSA. The germline V and J ends were trimmed by 0 bases and 1 base, with 9 bases remaining between them.

The chain combines TRBV7-8 with TRBJ2-3, with unresolved D. There are 12 residues in the CDR3. CDR1 and CDR2 (germline): SGHVS, FQNEAQ. Trimming pared 5 bases from V and 3 bases from J, leaving 6 bases between. CDR3 DNA sequence: TGTGCCAGCAGCCCTGAGACAGATACGCAGTATTTT. This translates into CASSPETDTQYF.

V and J are TRBV9 and TRBJ2-3; 12 positions match TRBD2. Germline V gene sequence: CDR1 SGDLS, CDR2 YYNGEE. Unmatched junction bases numbered 5, after V lost 1 base and J lost 2 bases. CDR3 length: 17 amino acids. Here the CDR3 DNA reads TGTGCCAGCAGCGTAACGACTAGCGGGGGACTCACAGATACGCAGTATTTT. This sequence encodes CASSVTTSGGLTDTQYF.

This clone turned up a few times. This CDR3 reads CASSLLPGGYTF. The CDR3 DNA is TGTGCCAGCAGTTTATTGCCCGGGGGCTACACCTTC. This rearrangement joins TRBV28 to TRBJ1-2, with D uncertain. This CDR3 is 12 amino acids long. CDR1 is MDHEN, CDR2 SYDVKM, per germline. Trimming removed 1 base from V and 8 bases from J, with 8 bases in between.

The chain has TRBV18 and TRBJ2-7, with a possible D match to TRBD2 (6 bases). CDR3 size: 15 residues. CDR1 is KGHSH, CDR2 LQKENI, per germline. With 4 bases removed from V and 0 bases from J, the gap between germline ends came to 13 bases. CDR3 residues: CASSLPGGGSYEQYF. Here the CDR3 DNA reads TGTGCCAGCTCACTCCCCGGGGGAGGCTCCTACGAGCAGTACTTC.

The rearrangement uses TRBV29-1 and TRBJ1-2; 7 bases match TRBD1. V was pared by 6 bases and J by 8 bases, with 9 bases of the junction left unmatched. The CDR3 covers 12 residues. In germline, CDR1 is SQVTM, CDR2 ANQGSEA. In DNA, the CDR3 is TGCAGCGTCACCAGGGGGGGCGCCGGCTACACCTTC. Residues: CSVTRGGAGYTF.

This clone appeared a single time. The chain links TRBV18 to TRBJ2-5, with TRBD2 matching 8 bases. This CDR3 comprises 14 residues. The V gene's germline CDR1 is KGHSH and CDR2 LQKENI. Trimming cost V 6 bases and J 5 bases; bases outside gene matches: 8. As DNA, the CDR3 is TGTGCCAGCTCGCACTCGGGGGGGCTGGAGACCCAGTACTTC. This encodes CASSHSGGLETQYF.

The CDR3 reads CASSPRGSGGYEQYF. CDR3 sequence (DNA): TGTGCCAGCTCACCAAGAGGATCCGGGGGTTACGAGCAGTACTTC. The rearrangement links TRBV18 to TRBJ2-7; possible D gene TRBD2, 6 bases. Germline V gene sequence: CDR1 KGHSH, CDR2 LQKENI. The CDR3 covers 15 residues. V lost 2 bases and J 4 bases, leaving 15 bases between the germline ends.

The chain has TRBV6-1 and TRBJ2-3, with 8 bases that match TRBD2. J was trimmed by 1 base and V by 8 bases; bases with no gene match: 2. The CDR3 is 13 residues long. The V gene's germline CDR1 is MNHNS and CDR2 SASEGT. CDR3 nucleotide sequence: TGTGCCAGCCTGCGGGGGGGCACAGATACGCAGTATTTT. Translation gives CASLRGGTDTQYF.

This chain joins TRBV5-1 and TRBJ1-6, with a weak D call TRBD1 (6 bases). V was cut by 6 bases and J by 9 bases, with 16 bases left in between. Germline V gives CDR1 SGHRS, CDR2 YFSETQ. CDR3 size: 14 residues. CDR3 sequence: CASTVDSVTSPLHF. CDR3 sequence (DNA): TGCGCCAGCACCGTGGACAGTGTGACTTCACCCCTCCACTTT.